The rows below give T cell receptor beta chains drawn from one sample of a study of T cell responses to AZD1222 COVID-19 vaccine. Profiled with immunoSEQ multiplex PCR; TCRdb holds only in-frame clones, not every one. This table holds over 95,000 clones, about 87% found once. Sequenced here: peripheral blood, sampled 28 days after the second AZD1222 dose. These receptors came from an adult who received the AZD1222 COVID-19 vaccine. Each CDR3 is given with its conserved first and last residue. The D gene is left open where the match is weak. Rows give clone size only sometimes, using once, few, many, or a class for an expanded clone.

V,J,size,D,CDR3,DNA
TRBV6-5,TRBJ1-2,.,.,CASSYSGTGHYGYTF,TGTGCCAGCAGTTACTCGGGGACGGGACACTATGGCTACACCTTC
TRBV4-3,TRBJ2-3,.,TRBD2,CASSGNYFGGDTDTQYF,TGCGCCAGCAGCGGTAACTACTTCGGGGGGGACACAGATACGCAGTATTTT
TRBV7-9,TRBJ1-1,few,TRBD1,CASSRIGTATLNTEAFF,TGTGCCAGCAGCAGAATCGGGACAGCAACGTTGAACACTGAAGCTTTCTTT
TRBV19,TRBJ1-2,.,.,CASSKEQPSLGYGYTF,TGTGCCAGTAGTAAAGAACAGCCTTCACTCGGCTATGGCTACACCTTC
TRBV5-4,TRBJ1-1,.,.,CASSLGQRNTEAFF,TGTGCCAGCAGCCTCGGACAGCGGAACACTGAAGCTTTCTTT
TRBV3-1/TRBV3-2,TRBJ1-2,.,.,CASSPPGGGYTF,TGTGCCAGCAGCCCACCGGGGGGTGGCTACACCTTC
TRBV19,TRBJ2-2,.,.,CASSPGAPGELFF,TGTGCCAGTAGCCCAGGGGCCCCCGGGGAGCTGTTTTTT
TRBV25-1,TRBJ1-4,.,TRBD1,CASSEFAGTGFNEKLFF,TGTGCCAGCAGTGAGTTCGCCGGGACAGGCTTTAATGAAAAACTGTTTTTT
TRBV2,TRBJ2-7,.,.,CASSDSPQGLVRYEQYF,TGTGCCAGCAGTGATTCTCCGCAGGGTCTTGTAAGGTACGAGCAGTACTTC
TRBV6-5,TRBJ1-6,.,TRBD1,CASSWTGKWNSPLHF,TGTGCCAGCAGTTGGACAGGGAAGTGGAATTCACCCCTCCACTTT